The 3 T cell receptor beta chains given below trace back to one sample, sequenced in a study of T cells in Graves' hyperthyroidism and ophthalmopathy (dated by TCRdb to the late 2010s). Library method: multiplex PCR. TCRdb lists the instrument as Illumina HiSeq 2000. Amplification of TCR beta CDR3 regions was carried out from RNA transcripts. For the first round of RT-PCR on the TCR CDR3, the HTBI primer set was used together with the Qiagen OneStep RT-PCR kit. TCRdb trimmed the raw reads at Q25, called clones with MiXCR and kept productive beta chains. Under each unique CDR3 protein, matching rows form one entry showing the most common genes and DNA. This sample gives about 690,000 distinct CDR3 sequences in total; 15% to 20% of them show up just once. The biggest ten clones account for around 16% of the sample. The sequenced material came from blood. Receptors were obtained from a man between 50 and 59 years old with Graves' hyperthyroidism.

The chain recombines TRBV20-1 with TRBJ2-2; no firm D call. The V end lost 3 bases, the J end lost 2 bases, and 13 bases lay between the germline ends. The CDR3 consists of 15 residues. Per the germline V gene, CDR1 is DFQATT and CDR2 is SNEGSKA (reference sequence). The CDR3 is CSARRRGSNTGELFF. The CDR3 bases are TGCAGTGCTAGGCGGAGAGGCTCTAACACCGGGGAGCTGTTTTTT.

V is TRBV5-1 and J is TRBJ2-7; either TRBD1 or TRBD2 may fit D (5 bases each). This CDR3 is built from 15 residues. V was cut by 0 bases and J by 1 base, with 11 bases left in between. Germline CDR1 is SGHRS and CDR2 is YFSETQ. The CDR3 nucleotides are TGCGCCAGCAGCTTGGAATGGGACCAATCCTACGAGCAGTACTTC. Translated, it gives CASSLEWDQSYEQYF.

The chain uses TRBV20-1 and TRBJ2-7, with D hard to call. The CDR3 covers 16 residues. The ends were cut back, 1 base at V and 3 bases at J, with 19 bases in the middle. Germline CDR1 and CDR2: DFQATT and SNEGSKA (reference sequence). CDR3 nucleotides: TGCAGTGCTAGAGGGGAAGGGAACCATTTAGGCTACGAGCAGTACTTC. Residues: CSARGEGNHLGYEQYF.